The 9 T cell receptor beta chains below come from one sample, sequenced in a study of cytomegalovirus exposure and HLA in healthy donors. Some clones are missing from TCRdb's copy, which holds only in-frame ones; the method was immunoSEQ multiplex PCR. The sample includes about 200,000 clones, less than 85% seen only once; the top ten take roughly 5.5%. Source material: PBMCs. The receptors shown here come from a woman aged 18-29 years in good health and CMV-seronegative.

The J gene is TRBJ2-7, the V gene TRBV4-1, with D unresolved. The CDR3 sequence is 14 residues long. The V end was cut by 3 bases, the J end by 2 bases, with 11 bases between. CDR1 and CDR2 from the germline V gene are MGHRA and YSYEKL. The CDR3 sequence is CASSHFIAAYEQYF. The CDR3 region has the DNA TGCGCCAGCAGCCATTTTATCGCTGCCTACGAGCAGTACTTC.

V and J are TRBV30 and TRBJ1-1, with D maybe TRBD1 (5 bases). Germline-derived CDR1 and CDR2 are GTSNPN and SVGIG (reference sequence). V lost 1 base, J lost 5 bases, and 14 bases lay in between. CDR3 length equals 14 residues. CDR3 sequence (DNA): TGTGCCTGGAGTGCCAATTGGGGGAGGACTGAAGCTTTCTTT. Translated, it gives CAWSANWGRTEAFF.

CDR3 in DNA: TGTGCCTGGAGTCAGCCCGCAGCGGTGGCCTACAATGAGCAGTTCTTC. Amino acids: CAWSQPAAVAYNEQFF. V gene TRBV30 combines with J gene TRBJ2-1; weak D call: TRBD2 (5 bases). Germline assignment: CDR1 GTSNPN and CDR2 SVGIG (reference sequence). V was cut by 2 bases and J by 2 bases, with 16 bases left in between. This CDR3 is 16 amino acids long.

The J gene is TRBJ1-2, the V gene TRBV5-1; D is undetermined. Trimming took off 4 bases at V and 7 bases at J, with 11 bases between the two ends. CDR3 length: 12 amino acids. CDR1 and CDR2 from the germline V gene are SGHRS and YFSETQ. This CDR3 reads CASSTAGGGYTF. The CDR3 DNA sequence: TGCGCCAGCAGCACTGCGGGAGGTGGCTACACCTTC.

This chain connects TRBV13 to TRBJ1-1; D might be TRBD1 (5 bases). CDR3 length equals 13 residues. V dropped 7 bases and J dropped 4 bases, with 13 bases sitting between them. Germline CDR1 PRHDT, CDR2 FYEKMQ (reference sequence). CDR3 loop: CASIILGGTEAFF. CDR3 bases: TGTGCCAGCATCATCCTGGGGGGCACTGAAGCTTTCTTT.

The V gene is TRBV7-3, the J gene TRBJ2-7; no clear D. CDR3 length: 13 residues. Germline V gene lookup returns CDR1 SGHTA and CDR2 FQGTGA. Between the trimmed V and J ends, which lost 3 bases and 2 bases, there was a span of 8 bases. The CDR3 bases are TGTGCCAGCAGCTTGGACGTCGCCTACGAGCAGTACTTC. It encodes CASSLDVAYEQYF.

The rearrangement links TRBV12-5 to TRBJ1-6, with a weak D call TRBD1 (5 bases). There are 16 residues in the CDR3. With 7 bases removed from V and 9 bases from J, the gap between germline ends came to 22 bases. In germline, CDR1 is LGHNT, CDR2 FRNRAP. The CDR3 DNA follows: TGTGCTAGTGCCCCTTGGGGCTATGGGGACGGTTCACCCCTCCACTTT. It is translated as CASAPWGYGDGSPLHF.

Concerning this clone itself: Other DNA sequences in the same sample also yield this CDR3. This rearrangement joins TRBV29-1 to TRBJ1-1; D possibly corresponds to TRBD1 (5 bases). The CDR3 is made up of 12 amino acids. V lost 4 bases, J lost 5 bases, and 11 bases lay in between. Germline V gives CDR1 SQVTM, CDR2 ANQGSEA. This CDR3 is CSVGGGNTEAFF. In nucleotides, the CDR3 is TGCAGCGTTGGGGGGGGGAATACTGAAGCTTTCTTT.

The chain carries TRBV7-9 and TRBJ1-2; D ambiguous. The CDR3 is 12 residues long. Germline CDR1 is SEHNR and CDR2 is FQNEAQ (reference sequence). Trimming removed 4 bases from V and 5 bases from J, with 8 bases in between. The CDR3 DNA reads TGTGCCAGCAGCTCAGACGGGTATGGCTACACCTTC. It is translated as CASSSDGYGYTF.